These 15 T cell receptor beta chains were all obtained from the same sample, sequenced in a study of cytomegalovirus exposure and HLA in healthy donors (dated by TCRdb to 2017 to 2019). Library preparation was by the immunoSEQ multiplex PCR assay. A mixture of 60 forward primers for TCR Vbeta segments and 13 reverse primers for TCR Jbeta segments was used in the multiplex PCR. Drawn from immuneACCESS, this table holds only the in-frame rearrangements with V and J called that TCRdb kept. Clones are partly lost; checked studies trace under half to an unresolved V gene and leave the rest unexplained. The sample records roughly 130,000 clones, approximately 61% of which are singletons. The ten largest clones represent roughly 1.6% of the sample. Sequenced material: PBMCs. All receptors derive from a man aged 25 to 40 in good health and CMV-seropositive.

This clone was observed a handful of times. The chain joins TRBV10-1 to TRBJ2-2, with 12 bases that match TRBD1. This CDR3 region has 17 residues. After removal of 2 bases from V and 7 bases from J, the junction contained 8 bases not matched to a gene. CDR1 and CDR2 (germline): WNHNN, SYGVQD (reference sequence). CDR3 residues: CASSETPGQGAGGELFF. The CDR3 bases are TGCGCCAGCAGTGAGACTCCGGGACAGGGGGCCGGCGGGGAGCTGTTTTTT.

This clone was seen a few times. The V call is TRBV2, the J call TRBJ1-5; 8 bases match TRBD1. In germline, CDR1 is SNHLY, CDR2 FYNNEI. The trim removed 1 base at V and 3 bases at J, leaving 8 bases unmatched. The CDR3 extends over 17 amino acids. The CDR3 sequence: CASSEGAGGIINQPQHF. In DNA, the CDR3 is TGTGCCAGCAGTGAAGGGGCAGGGGGCATAATCAATCAGCCCCAGCATTTT.

The CDR3 spells CASSWMRGLVSYNEQFF. CDR3 nucleotides: TGCGCCAGCAGCTGGATGCGGGGATTAGTCTCCTACAATGAGCAGTTCTTC. V usage is TRBV5-1 and J usage is TRBJ2-1; a possible D gene is TRBD2 (6 bases). The ends were cut back, 3 bases at V and 0 bases at J, with 16 bases in the middle. The CDR3 runs to 17 residues. Germline V CDR1 and CDR2: SGHRS, YFSETQ. Full variable domain (remainder filled in from reference TRBV5-1 and TRBJ2-1): KAGVTQTPRYLIKTRGQQVTLSCSPISGHRSVSWYQQTPGQGLQFLFEYFSETQRNKGNFPGRFSGRQFSNSRSEMNVSTLELGDSALYLCASSWMRGLVSYNEQFFGPGTRLTVL.

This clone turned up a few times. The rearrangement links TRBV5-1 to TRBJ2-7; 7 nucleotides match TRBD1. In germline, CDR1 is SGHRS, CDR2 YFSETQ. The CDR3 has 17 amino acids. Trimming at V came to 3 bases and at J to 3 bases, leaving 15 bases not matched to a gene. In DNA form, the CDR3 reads TGCGCCAGCAGCTGGGGCCCCTCTCGAGGGGGCGACTACGAGCAGTACTTC. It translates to CASSWGPSRGGDYEQYF.

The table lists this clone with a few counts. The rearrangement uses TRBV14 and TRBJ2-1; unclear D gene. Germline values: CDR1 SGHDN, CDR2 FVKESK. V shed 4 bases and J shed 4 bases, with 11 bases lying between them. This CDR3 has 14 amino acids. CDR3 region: CASSRTPRYNEQFF. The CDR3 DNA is TGTGCCAGCAGCCGCACTCCTCGGTACAATGAGCAGTTCTTC.

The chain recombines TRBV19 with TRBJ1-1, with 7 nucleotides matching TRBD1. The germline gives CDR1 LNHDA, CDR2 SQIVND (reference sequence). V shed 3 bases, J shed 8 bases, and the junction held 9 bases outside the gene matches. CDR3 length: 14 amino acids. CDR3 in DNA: TGTGCCAGTAGTATGGCACCCGGGACAGACGAAGCTTTCTTT. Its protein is CASSMAPGTDEAFF. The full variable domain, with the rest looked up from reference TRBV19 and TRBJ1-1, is DGGITQSPKYLFRKEGQNVTLSCEQNLNHDAMYWYRQDPGQGLRLIYYSQIVNDFQKGDIAEGYSVSREKKESFPLTVTSAQKNPTAFYLCASSMAPGTDEAFFGQGTRLTVV.

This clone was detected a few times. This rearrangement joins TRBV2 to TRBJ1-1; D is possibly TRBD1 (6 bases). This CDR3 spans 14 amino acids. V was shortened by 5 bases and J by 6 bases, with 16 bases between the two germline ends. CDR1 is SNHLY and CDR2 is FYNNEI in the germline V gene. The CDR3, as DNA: TGTGCCAGCAGTTACAGGGTGGAAACTCCTGAAGCTTTCTTT. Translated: CASSYRVETPEAFF.

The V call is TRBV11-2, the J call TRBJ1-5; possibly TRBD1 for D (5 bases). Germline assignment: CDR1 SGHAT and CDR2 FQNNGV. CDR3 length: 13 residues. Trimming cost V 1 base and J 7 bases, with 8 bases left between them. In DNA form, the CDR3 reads TGTGCCAGCAGCTTAGCCGGGGGACAGCCCCAGCATTTT. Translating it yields CASSLAGGQPQHF.

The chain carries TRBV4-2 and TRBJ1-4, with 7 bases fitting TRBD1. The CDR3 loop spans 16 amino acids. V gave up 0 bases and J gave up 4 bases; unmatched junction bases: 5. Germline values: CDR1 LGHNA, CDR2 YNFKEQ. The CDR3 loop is CASSQEPTGINEKLFF. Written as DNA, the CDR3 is TGTGCCAGCAGCCAAGAGCCGACAGGGATTAATGAAAAACTGTTTTTT.

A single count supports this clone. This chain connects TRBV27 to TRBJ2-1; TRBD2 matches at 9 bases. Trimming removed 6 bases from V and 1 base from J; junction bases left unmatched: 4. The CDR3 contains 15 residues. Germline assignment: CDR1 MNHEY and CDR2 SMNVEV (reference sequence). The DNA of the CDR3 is TGTGCCAGCAGGCGGACTAGCGCTTCCTACAATGAGCAGTTCTTC. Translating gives CASRRTSASYNEQFF.

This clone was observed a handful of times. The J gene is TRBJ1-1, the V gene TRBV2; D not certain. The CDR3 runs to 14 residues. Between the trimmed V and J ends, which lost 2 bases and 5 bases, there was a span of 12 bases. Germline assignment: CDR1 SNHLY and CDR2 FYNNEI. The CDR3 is CASSELSSVTEAFF. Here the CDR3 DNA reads TGTGCCAGCAGTGAATTGAGTAGTGTAACTGAAGCTTTCTTT.

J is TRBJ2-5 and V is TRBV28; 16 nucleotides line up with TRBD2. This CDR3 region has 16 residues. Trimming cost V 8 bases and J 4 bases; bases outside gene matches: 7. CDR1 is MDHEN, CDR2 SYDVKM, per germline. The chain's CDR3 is CASAQGLAGGLETQYF. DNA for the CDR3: TGTGCCAGCGCCCAGGGACTAGCGGGAGGGTTAGAGACCCAGTACTTC.

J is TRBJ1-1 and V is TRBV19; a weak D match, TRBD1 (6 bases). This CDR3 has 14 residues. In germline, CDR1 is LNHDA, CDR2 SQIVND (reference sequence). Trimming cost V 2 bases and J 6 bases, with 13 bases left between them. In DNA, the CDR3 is TGTGCCAGTAGTATACAGGGGATGAGCGCTGAAGCTTTCTTT. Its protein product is CASSIQGMSAEAFF.

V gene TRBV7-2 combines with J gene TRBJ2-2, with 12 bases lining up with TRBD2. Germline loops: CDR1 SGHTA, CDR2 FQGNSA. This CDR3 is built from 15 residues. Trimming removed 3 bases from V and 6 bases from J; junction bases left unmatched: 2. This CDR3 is CASSFASGRAGELFF. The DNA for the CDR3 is TGTGCCAGCAGCTTTGCTAGCGGGAGGGCCGGGGAGCTGTTTTTT.

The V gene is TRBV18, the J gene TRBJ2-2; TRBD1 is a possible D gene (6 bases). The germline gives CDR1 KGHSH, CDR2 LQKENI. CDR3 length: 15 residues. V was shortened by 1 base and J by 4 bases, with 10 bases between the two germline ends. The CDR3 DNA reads TGTGCCAGCTCACCACGACAGGCCAGCACCGGGGAGCTGTTTTTT. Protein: CASSPRQASTGELFF. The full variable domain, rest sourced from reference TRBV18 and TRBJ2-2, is NAGVMQNPRHLVRRRGQEARLRCSPMKGHSHVYWYRQLPEEGLKFMVYLQKENIIDESGMPKERFSAEFPKEGPSILRIQQVVRGDSAAYFCASSPRQASTGELFFGEGSRLTVL.